The sample holds many counts of the clone carrying this T cell receptor (beta chain). This sample is part of a study of read filtering for tumor transcriptome and immune sequencing. Looking at the study overall: R-ISS stage counts were eight or nine for I, roughly 15 for II, 6 or 7 for III.

Bone marrow was sampled from every patient at the time of active disease. With 6 bases clipped from V and 5 bases from J, the junction kept 8 bases outside the gene matches. The CDR3 extends over 14 amino acids. This library used about 360 ng RNA and molecular barcoded adaptors spanning alpha/delta and beta/gamma chains. MiXCR, applied by TCRdb to the reads, yields one record per CDR3 protein. The table has about 5,800 distinct CDR3 sequences, 21% seen once; the top ten hold approximately 25%. The clonotype originates from a donor at least 40 years old with multiple myeloma. The genes are TRBV12-3 or TRBV12-4 and TRBJ2-5, with 8 nucleotides matching TRBD1. Sequenced input: a population of CD138-negative cells sorted from bone marrow. The DNA for the CDR3 is TGTGCCAGCAGACCTACTACAGGGGGGGAGACCCAGTACTTC. Its protein product is CASRPTTGGETQYF.